The 28 T cell receptor beta chains in this list originate from one sample, sequenced in a study of regulatory T cells in long-lasting Graves disease. Construction of TCR beta libraries relied on iRepertoire HTBI primers and on Arm-PCR targeting CDR3 regions. A single record per CDR3 protein comes from TCRdb applying MiXCR to the multiplex PCR reads. The sample holds hundreds of thousands of distinct CDR3 sequences, roughly 21% seen once. Described time point: persistent/refractory GD, antithyroid drugs over 5 years with positive TRAb. The TCR library was made from RNA extracted from PBMCs. Material: peripheral blood mononuclear cells (PBMCs), obtained when the disease was refractory, from a patient treated with antithyroid drugs. The receptors were gathered from a female donor with Graves disease.

This clonotype was counted only a few times. The rearrangement links TRBV6-1 to TRBJ2-7; TRBD1 matches 7 bases. The CDR3 is made up of 14 amino acids. CDR1 and CDR2 from the germline V gene are MNHNS and SASEGT. Unmatched junction bases numbered 10, after V lost 6 bases and J lost 5 bases. The CDR3 DNA is TGTGCCAGCAGCAGGGGGTTTGAGGTAGACGAGCAGTACTTC. Its protein product is CASSRGFEVDEQYF.

J is TRBJ1-5 and V is TRBV6-1; tentatively, D is TRBD1 (5 bases). The CDR3 is 15 residues long. Looked up from germline, CDR1 is MNHNS and CDR2 is SASEGT. V lost 5 bases to trimming and J lost 3 bases, with 14 bases between them. CDR3 region: CASSTGDGTNQPQHF. The CDR3 coding sequence is TGTGCCAGCAGTACTGGGGACGGTACCAATCAGCCCCAGCATTTT.

This clonotype is a singleton in its sample. No conserved phenylalanine or tryptophan is present at the end of the CDR3, so a read error is the likely explanation. The rearrangement links TRBV10-3 to TRBJ1-5, with D possibly matching TRBD1 (5 bases). The CDR3 runs 13 residues. Germline CDR1 reads ENHRY; CDR2 reads SYGVKD. Deletions cut 7 bases from V and 3 bases from J, with 10 bases between. The CDR3 spells CAIKTDHNQPQHL. CDR3 nucleotides: TGTGCCATCAAGACAGATCACAATCAGCCCCAGCATCTT.

The rearrangement uses TRBV7-8 and TRBJ2-6, with 9 bases lining up with TRBD1. CDR1 is SGHVS, CDR2 FQNEAQ, per germline. J gave up 4 bases and V 4 bases, and 5 bases lay outside the gene matches. The CDR3 sequence is 16 residues long. The chain's CDR3 is CASSSRTGDGANVLTF. The CDR3 bases are TGTGCCAGCAGCTCCCGGACAGGGGACGGGGCCAACGTCCTGACTTTC. The full variable domain, its missing parts supplied by reference TRBV7-8 and TRBJ2-6, is GAGVSQSPRYKVAKRGQDVALRCDPISGHVSLFWYQQALGQGPEFLTYFQNEAQLDKSGLPSDRFFAERPEGSVSTLKIQRTQQEDSAVYLCASSSRTGDGANVLTFGAGSRLTVL.

This clonotype was counted at least ten times. The junction and the germline gene differ at one end; a read error may be behind it. The gene calls are TRBV12-3 or TRBV12-4 and TRBJ1-4; D gene uncertain. CDR3 length: 12 amino acids. The chain's CDR3 is CASRFADEKLFF. CDR3 nucleotide sequence: TGTGCCAGCCGTTTTGCGGATGAAAAACTGTTTTTT.

The table lists this clonotype with many counts. This chain uses TRBV6-5 with TRBJ1-2, with 8 bases fitting TRBD1. With V trimmed by 0 bases and J by 5 bases, 14 bases remained unmatched. Germline V CDR1 and CDR2: MNHEY, SVGAGI. The CDR3 is 18 amino acids. The CDR3 sequence: CASSYSDRLGTGLYGYTF. In nucleotides, the CDR3 is TGTGCCAGCAGTTACTCCGACCGACTCGGGACAGGACTTTATGGCTACACCTTC.

This clonotype was seen repeatedly, ten times or more. V usage is TRBV12-3 or TRBV12-4 and J usage is TRBJ1-2, with a possible D match to TRBD1 (5 bases). The CDR3 runs to 14 residues. V lost 5 bases and J lost 6, with 16 bases in between. CDR3 DNA sequence: TGTGCCAGCAGTCCCGGGACCGATTGGGATGGCTACACCTTC. This sequence encodes CASSPGTDWDGYTF.

In nucleotides, the CDR3 is TGTGCCAGCAGCCAAAGGCCCCACACTGAAGCTTTCTTT. Protein sequence: CASSQRPHTEAFF. V usage is TRBV11-1 and J usage is TRBJ1-1; D is unresolved. Germline-derived CDR1 and CDR2 are SGHAT and FQDESV (reference sequence). The length of the CDR3 is 13 residues. The V end lost 5 bases, the J end lost 3 bases, and 10 bases lay between the germline ends. The full variable domain, in which reference TRBV11-1 and TRBJ1-1 provide the parts outside the CDR3, is EAEVAQSPRYKITEKSQAVAFWCDPISGHATLYWYRQILGQGPELLVQFQDESVVDDSQLPKDRFSAERLKGVDSTLKIQPAELGDSAMYLCASSQRPHTEAFFGQGTRLTVV.

The rearrangement joins TRBV20-1 to TRBJ1-5; D might be TRBD1 (6 bases). This CDR3 comprises 15 residues. V was pared by 0 bases and J by 3 bases, with 12 bases between. The germline V gene has CDR1 DFQATT and CDR2 SNEGSKA (reference sequence). CDR3 DNA sequence: TGCAGTGCTAGAGAACAGGGATACTACAATCAGCCCCAGCATTTT. Translation gives CSAREQGYYNQPQHF.

The rearrangement joins TRBV5-6 to TRBJ2-5, with 8 bases fitting TRBD1. J was trimmed by 7 bases and V by 4 bases; bases with no gene match: 6. CDR1 and CDR2 from the germline V gene are SGHDT and YYEEEE. CDR3 length equals 13 residues. CDR3 DNA: TGTGCCAGCAGCCGGACAGGGATCGCGACCCAGTACTTC. As protein: CASSRTGIATQYF.

This clonotype was detected many times. This sequence joins TRBV3-1 and TRBJ1-2, with unresolved D. V lost 4 bases to trimming and J lost 8 bases, with 14 bases between them. Germline loops: CDR1 LGHDT, CDR2 YNNKEL (reference sequence). The CDR3 is 13 residues long. The CDR3 reads CASSPLIGYGYTF. CDR3 bases: TGTGCCAGCAGCCCCCTGATTGGATACGGCTACACCTTC. The complete variable domain, with remaining parts taken from reference TRBV3-1 and TRBJ1-2, reads DTAVSQTPKYLVTQMGNDKSIKCEQNLGHDTMYWYKQDSKKFLKIMFSYNNKELIINETVPNRFSPKSPDKAHLNLHINSLELGDSAVYFCASSPLIGYGYTFGSGTRLTVV.

This clonotype has more than one count but fewer than ten. In nucleotides, the CDR3 is TGTGCCAGCAGTTATTCTAGGGAGCAGTTCTTC. It translates to CASSYSREQFF. The chain carries TRBV6-5 and TRBJ2-1, with D uncertain. With 3 bases removed from V and 10 bases from J, the gap between germline ends came to 7 bases. This CDR3 is 11 amino acids long. The V gene's germline CDR1 is MNHEY and CDR2 SVGAGI.

The rearrangement joins TRBV7-9 to TRBJ1-6; D unclear. Per the germline V gene, CDR1 is SEHNR and CDR2 is FQNEAQ (reference sequence). V was shortened by 4 bases and J by 2 bases, with 15 bases between the two germline ends. The CDR3 is 17 residues long. The DNA of the CDR3 is TGTGCCAGCAGCTCCTCTACGGCCGAGACCTATAATTCACCCCTCCACTTT. It is translated as CASSSSTAETYNSPLHF.

The rearrangement uses TRBV7-8 and TRBJ2-7; TRBD2 matches 9 bases. Germline loops: CDR1 SGHVS, CDR2 FQNEAQ. With V trimmed by 0 bases and J by 3 bases, 6 bases remained unmatched. This CDR3 region has 16 residues. CDR3 region: CASSLALSGRYYEQYF. In DNA form, the CDR3 reads TGTGCCAGCAGCTTAGCTCTTAGCGGGAGATACTACGAGCAGTACTTC.

The V gene is TRBV20-1, the J gene TRBJ2-7; 9 nucleotides align to TRBD2. Germline lookup yields CDR1 DFQATT and CDR2 SNEGSKA (reference sequence). The CDR3 length is 19 residues. Trimming took 0 bases from V and 0 from J; bases not matched to a gene: 15. CDR3 loop: CSARDRESGGFPSSYEQYF. The CDR3 nucleotides are TGCAGTGCTAGAGATCGGGAAAGCGGGGGGTTTCCTAGCTCCTACGAGCAGTACTTC.

The CDR3 nucleotides are TGTGCCAGCAGCTTAGACGGACTTTCTGCAACTAATGAAAAACTGTTTTTT. This gives the protein CASSLDGLSATNEKLFF. The genes are TRBV7-9 and TRBJ1-4, with unresolved D. This CDR3 has 17 amino acids. Germline V gives CDR1 SEHNR, CDR2 FQNEAQ (reference sequence). The V and J ends lost 1 base and 0 bases respectively, with 12 bases between them.

With respect to this clonotype: One junction end disagrees with the germline gene, perhaps due to a read error. The V and J genes are TRBV7-7 and TRBJ2-7; D might be TRBD2 (6 bases). Germline lookup yields CDR1 SSHAT and CDR2 FNYEAQ (reference sequence). This CDR3 spans 15 amino acids. DNA of the CDR3: TGTGCTAGCAGCTTAGCGGAAGGCTTGTACTACGAGCAGTACTTC. This encodes CASSLAEGLYYEQYF.

Only a few counts were recorded for this clonotype. Sequence at one end of the junction differs from germline and may be a read error. The chain uses TRBV13 and TRBJ2-3; a possible D gene is TRBD1 (6 bases). Germline CDR1 is PRHDT and CDR2 is FYEKMQ (reference sequence). The CDR3 runs to 13 residues. The CDR3 nucleotides read TGTGCCGGCAGCACGGGACACCCAAATACGCAGTATTTT. As protein: CAGSTGHPNTQYF.

The V gene is TRBV10-1, the J gene TRBJ2-7; no clear D gene. V was trimmed by 0 bases and J by 0 bases, leaving 3 bases between them. This CDR3 region has 13 residues. Germline V lookup: CDR1 WNHNN, CDR2 SYGVQD (reference sequence). CDR3 sequence reads: CASSESSSYEQYF. CDR3 sequence (DNA): TGCGCCAGCAGTGAGTCTTCCTCCTACGAGCAGTACTTC.

A word on this clonotype: The junction and the germline gene differ at one end; a read error may be behind it. The J gene is TRBJ1-1, the V gene TRBV4-1; D may be TRBD1 (5 bases). The CDR3 sequence is 13 residues long. The V gene's germline CDR1 is MGHRA and CDR2 YSYEKL. CDR3 DNA sequence: TGCGCCAGCAGCCAAGAGGGGGACCACAAAAATTCCTTT. Protein sequence: CASSQEGDHKNSF.

This chain links TRBV4-2 with TRBJ1-1; 8 bases line up with TRBD1. Germline CDR1 is LGHNA and CDR2 is YNFKEQ. J lost 3 bases, V lost 6 bases, and 9 bases had no gene match. This CDR3 has 15 residues. The CDR3 is CASRPTTGVYTEAFF. The CDR3 coding sequence is TGTGCCAGCAGACCCACGACAGGGGTATACACTGAAGCTTTCTTT.

This clonotype has only one observation. The chain uses TRBV9 and TRBJ1-6, with unresolved D. The length of the CDR3 is 14 residues. Looked up from germline, CDR1 is SGDLS and CDR2 is YYNGEE. Trimming removed 0 bases from V and 8 bases from J, with 9 bases in between. The CDR3 DNA reads TGTGCCAGCAGCGTAGACATGATTGATTCACCCCTCCACTTT. This encodes CASSVDMIDSPLHF.

This clonotype came up many times. This chain joins TRBV18 and TRBJ1-2; D gene uncertain. The ends were cut back, 2 bases at V and 5 bases at J, with 6 bases in the middle. Germline CDR1 KGHSH, CDR2 LQKENI. The CDR3 length is 12 residues. Here the CDR3 DNA reads TGTGCCAGCTCACCAGATTTGTATGGCTACACCTTC. Translating it yields CASSPDLYGYTF.

The table lists this clonotype with many counts. The rearrangement uses TRBV12-3 or TRBV12-4 and TRBJ2-7; 7 positions match TRBD1. This CDR3 has 17 amino acids. V dropped 6 bases and J dropped 4; count of bases not matched to a gene: 18. The CDR3 loop reads CASSPKTTWGQTYEQYF. The CDR3 DNA sequence: TGTGCCAGCAGCCCGAAAACTACTTGGGGACAGACTTACGAGCAGTACTTC.

V gene TRBV7-9 combines with J gene TRBJ1-1; the D is unclear. Germline lookup yields CDR1 SEHNR and CDR2 FQNEAQ (reference sequence). This CDR3 is built from 14 residues. The V and J ends lost 8 bases and 0 bases respectively, with 13 bases between them. As DNA, the CDR3 is TGTGCCAGCTCTGGACCACAGCTGAACACTGAAGCTTTCTTT. Amino acid sequence: CASSGPQLNTEAFF.

This clonotype was picked up many times. The chain uses TRBV6-1 and TRBJ1-2; maybe TRBD1 (5 bases). V was clipped by 5 bases and J by 10 bases, with 20 bases between them. The CDR3 spans 14 residues. CDR1 is MNHNS and CDR2 is SASEGT in the germline V gene. The CDR3 region has the DNA TGTGCCAGCAGTCAGGGAGAACGGGTGACCTCCTACACCTTC. Protein sequence: CASSQGERVTSYTF.

A few counts support this clonotype. The chain has TRBV11-2 and TRBJ2-7; TRBD1 is a possible D gene (6 bases). Germline CDR1 reads SGHAT; CDR2 reads FQNNGV. The CDR3 extends over 20 amino acids. Trimming took 3 bases from V and 1 from J, leaving 28 bases between them. The CDR3 reads CASSFFREVLYRDKSYEQYF. In DNA form, the CDR3 reads TGTGCCAGCAGCTTCTTTCGAGAGGTATTGTACCGGGACAAATCCTACGAGCAGTACTTC.

A word on this clonotype: This may stem from a read error, because a much larger clone lies one nucleotide away. The rearrangement joins TRBV3-1 to TRBJ1-4; D not resolved. The ends were cut back, 3 bases at V and 5 bases at J, with 13 bases in the middle. CDR1 is LGHDT and CDR2 is YNNKEL in the germline V gene (reference sequence). CDR3 size: 15 residues. In DNA, the CDR3 is TGTGCCAGCAGCCATACCTGTGGATCCAATGAAAAACTGTTTTTT. It yields the protein CASSHTCGSNEKLFF.